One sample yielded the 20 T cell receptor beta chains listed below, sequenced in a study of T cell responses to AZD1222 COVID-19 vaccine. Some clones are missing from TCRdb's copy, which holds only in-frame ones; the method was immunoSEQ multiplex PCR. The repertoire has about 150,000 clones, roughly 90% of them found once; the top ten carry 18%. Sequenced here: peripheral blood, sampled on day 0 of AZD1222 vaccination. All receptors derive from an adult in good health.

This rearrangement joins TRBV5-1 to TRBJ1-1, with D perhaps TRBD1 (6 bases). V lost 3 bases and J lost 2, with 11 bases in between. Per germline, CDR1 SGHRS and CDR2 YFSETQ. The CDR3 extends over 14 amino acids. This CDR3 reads CASSWGQLNTEAFF. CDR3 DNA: TGCGCCAGCAGCTGGGGACAACTCAACACTGAAGCTTTCTTT.

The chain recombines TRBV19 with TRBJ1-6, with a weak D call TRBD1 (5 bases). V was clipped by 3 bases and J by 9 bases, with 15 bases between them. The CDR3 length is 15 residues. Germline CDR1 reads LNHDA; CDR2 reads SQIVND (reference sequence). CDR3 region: CASSIKGQPPSPLHF. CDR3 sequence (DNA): TGTGCCAGTAGTATTAAGGGGCAGCCTCCTTCACCCCTCCACTTT.

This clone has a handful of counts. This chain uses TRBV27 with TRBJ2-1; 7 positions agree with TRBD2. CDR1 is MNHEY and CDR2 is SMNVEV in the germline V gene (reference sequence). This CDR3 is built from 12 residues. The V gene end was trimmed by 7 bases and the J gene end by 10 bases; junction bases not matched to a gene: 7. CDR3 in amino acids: CASTRAGVEQFF. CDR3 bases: TGTGCCAGCACGAGGGCGGGAGTCGAGCAGTTCTTC.

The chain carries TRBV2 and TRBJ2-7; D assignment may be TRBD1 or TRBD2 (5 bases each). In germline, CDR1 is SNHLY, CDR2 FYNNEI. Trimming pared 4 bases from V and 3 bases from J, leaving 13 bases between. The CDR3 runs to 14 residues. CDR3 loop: CASSVSGPDYEQYF. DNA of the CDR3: TGTGCCAGCAGTGTATCGGGACCAGACTACGAGCAGTACTTC.

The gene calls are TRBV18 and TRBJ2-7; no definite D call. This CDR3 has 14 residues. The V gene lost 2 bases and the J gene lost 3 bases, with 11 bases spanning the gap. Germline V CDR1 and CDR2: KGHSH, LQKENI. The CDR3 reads CASSPTGIDYEQYF. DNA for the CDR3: TGTGCCAGCTCACCAACCGGAATAGACTACGAGCAGTACTTC.

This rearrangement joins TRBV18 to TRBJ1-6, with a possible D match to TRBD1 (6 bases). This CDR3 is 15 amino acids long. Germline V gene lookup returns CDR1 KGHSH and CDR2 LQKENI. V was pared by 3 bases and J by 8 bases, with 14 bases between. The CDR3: CASSPTTRGYSPLHF. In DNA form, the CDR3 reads TGTGCCAGCTCACCCACGACCAGGGGTTATTCACCCCTCCACTTT. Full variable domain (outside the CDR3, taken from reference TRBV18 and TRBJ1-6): NAGVMQNPRHLVRRRGQEARLRCSPMKGHSHVYWYRQLPEEGLKFMVYLQKENIIDESGMPKERFSAEFPKEGPSILRIQQVVRGDSAAYFCASSPTTRGYSPLHFGNGTRLTVT.

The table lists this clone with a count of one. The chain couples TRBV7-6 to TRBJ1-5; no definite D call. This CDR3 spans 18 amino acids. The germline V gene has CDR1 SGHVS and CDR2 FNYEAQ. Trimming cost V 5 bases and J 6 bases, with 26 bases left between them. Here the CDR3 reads CASSTKEALVGSSQPQHF. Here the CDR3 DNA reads TGTGCCAGCAGCACAAAGGAGGCCTTGGTGGGGTCGTCTCAGCCCCAGCATTTT.

The CDR3 is CASSLLAGSNSPLHF. CDR3 nucleotides: TGTGCCAGCAGCTTATTGGCAGGGAGCAATTCACCCCTCCACTTT. This chain joins TRBV7-8 and TRBJ1-6; D perhaps matches TRBD1 (5 bases). CDR3 size: 15 residues. CDR1 SGHVS and CDR2 FQNEAQ come from the germline V gene. V lost 2 bases to trimming and J lost 7 bases, with 12 bases between them.

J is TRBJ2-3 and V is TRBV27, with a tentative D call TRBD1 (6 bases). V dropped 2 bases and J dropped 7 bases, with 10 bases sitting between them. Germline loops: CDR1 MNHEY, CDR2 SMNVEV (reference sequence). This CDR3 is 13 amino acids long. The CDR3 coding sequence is TGTGCCAGCAGTTTACGGGACAAAAATACGCAGTATTTT. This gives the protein CASSLRDKNTQYF.

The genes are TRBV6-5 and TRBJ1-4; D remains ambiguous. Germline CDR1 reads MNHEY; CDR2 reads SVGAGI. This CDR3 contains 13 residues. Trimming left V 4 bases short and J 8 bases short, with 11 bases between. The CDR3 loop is CASSSGVREKLFF. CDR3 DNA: TGTGCCAGCAGTTCCGGGGTTCGGGAAAAACTGTTTTTT.

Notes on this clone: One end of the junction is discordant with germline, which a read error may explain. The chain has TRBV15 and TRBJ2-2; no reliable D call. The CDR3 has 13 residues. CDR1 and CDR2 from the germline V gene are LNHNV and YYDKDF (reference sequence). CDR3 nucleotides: TGTGCCACCAGCCGAGAAAACACCGGGGAGCTGTTTTTT. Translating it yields CATSRENTGELFF.

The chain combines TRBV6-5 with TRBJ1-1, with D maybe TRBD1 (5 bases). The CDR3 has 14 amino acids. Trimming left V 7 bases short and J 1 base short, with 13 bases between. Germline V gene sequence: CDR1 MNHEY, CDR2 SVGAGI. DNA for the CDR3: TGTGCCAGCAACCGCCGGGGGGAGAACACTGAAGCTTTCTTT. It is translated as CASNRRGENTEAFF.

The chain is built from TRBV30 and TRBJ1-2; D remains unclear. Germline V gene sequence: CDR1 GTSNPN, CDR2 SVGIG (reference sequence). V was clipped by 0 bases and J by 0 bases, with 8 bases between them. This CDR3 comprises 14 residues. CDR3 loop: CAWSVRAANYGYTF. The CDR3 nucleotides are TGTGCCTGGAGTGTACGGGCAGCTAACTATGGCTACACCTTC.

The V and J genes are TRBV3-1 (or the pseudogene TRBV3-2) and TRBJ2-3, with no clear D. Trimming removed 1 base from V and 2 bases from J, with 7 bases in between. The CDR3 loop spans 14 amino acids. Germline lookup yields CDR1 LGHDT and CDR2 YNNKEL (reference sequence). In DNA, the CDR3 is TGTGCCAGCAGCCAAGTTATTTCCACAGATACGCAGTATTTT. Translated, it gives CASSQVISTDTQYF.

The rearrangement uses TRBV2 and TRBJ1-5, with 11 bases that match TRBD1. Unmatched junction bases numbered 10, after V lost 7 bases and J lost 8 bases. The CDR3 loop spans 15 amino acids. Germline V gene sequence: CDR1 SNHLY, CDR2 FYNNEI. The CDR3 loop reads CASTPQDRGREPQHF. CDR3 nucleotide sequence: TGTGCCAGCACCCCTCAGGACAGGGGGCGGGAGCCCCAGCATTTT. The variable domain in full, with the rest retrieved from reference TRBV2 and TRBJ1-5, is EPEVTQTPSHQVTQMGQEVILRCVPISNHLYFYWYRQILGQKVEFLVSFYNNEISEKSEIFDDQFSVERPDGSNFTLKIRSTKLEDSAMYFCASTPQDRGREPQHFGDGTRLSIL.

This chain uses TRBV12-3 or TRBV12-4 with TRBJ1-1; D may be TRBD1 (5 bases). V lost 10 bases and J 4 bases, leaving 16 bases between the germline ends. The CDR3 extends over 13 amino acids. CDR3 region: CATQLGGGTEAFF. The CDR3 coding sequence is TGTGCCACCCAACTGGGGGGAGGCACTGAAGCTTTCTTT.

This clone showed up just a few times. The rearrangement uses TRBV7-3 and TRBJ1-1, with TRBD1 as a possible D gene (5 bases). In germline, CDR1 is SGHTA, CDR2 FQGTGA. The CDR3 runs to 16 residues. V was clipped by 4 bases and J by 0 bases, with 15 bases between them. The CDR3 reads CASSSPPGRVNTEAFF. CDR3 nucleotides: TGTGCCAGCAGCTCCCCCCCGGGACGGGTGAACACTGAAGCTTTCTTT.

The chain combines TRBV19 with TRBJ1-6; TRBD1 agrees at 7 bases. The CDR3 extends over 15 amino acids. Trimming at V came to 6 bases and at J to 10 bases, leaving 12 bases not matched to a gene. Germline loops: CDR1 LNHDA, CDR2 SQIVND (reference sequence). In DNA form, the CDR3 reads TGTGCCAGTAGCATCACGACAGGGTTTCAGTCACCCCTCCACTTT. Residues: CASSITTGFQSPLHF.

In nucleotides, the CDR3 is TGCGCCAGCAGCCCCGGCTTGGCTCCCGGATCTGGAAACACCATATATTTT. Encoded protein: CASSPGLAPGSGNTIYF. The chain couples TRBV5-1 to TRBJ1-3; D gene uncertain. Germline CDR1 SGHRS, CDR2 YFSETQ. Trimming pared 4 bases from V and 1 base from J, leaving 18 bases between. This CDR3 has 17 amino acids. Variable domain in full (rest from reference TRBV5-1 and TRBJ1-3): KAGVTQTPRYLIKTRGQQVTLSCSPISGHRSVSWYQQTPGQGLQFLFEYFSETQRNKGNFPGRFSGRQFSNSRSEMNVSTLELGDSALYLCASSPGLAPGSGNTIYFGEGSWLTVV.

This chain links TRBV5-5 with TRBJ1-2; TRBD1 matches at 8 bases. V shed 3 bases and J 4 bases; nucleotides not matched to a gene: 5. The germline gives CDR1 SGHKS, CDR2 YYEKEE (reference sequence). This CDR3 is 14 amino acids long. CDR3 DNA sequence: TGTGCCAGCAGCTCAGGGGGCGCCGGCTATGGCTACACCTTC. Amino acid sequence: CASSSGGAGYGYTF.